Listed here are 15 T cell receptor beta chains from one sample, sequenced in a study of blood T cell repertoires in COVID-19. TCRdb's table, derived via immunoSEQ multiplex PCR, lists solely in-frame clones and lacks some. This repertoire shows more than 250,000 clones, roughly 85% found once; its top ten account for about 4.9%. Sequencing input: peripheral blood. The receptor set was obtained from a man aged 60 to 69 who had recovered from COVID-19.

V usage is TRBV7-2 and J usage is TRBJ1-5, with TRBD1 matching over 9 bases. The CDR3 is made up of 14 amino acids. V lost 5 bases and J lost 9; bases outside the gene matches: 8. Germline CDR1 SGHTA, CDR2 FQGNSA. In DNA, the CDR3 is TGTGCCAGCAGCGGGGGACAGGGTGGGAGGCCCCAGCATTTT. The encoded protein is CASSGGQGGRPQHF.

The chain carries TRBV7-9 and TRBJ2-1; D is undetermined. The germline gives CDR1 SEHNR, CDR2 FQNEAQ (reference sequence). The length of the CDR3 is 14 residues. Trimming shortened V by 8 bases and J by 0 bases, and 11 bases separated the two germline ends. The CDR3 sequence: CASAPGSSYNEQFF. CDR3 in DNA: TGTGCCAGCGCCCCGGGTAGCTCCTACAATGAGCAGTTCTTC.

CDR3 in DNA: TGTGCCAGCAGTCGGACAGGGTTTGGTCAGCCCCAGCATTTT. Amino acids: CASSRTGFGQPQHF. The chain combines TRBV27 with TRBJ1-5, with 8 bases lining up with TRBD1. The CDR3 contains 14 residues. The V and J ends lost 5 bases and 6 bases, in that order; junction bases with no gene match: 6. CDR1 MNHEY and CDR2 SMNVEV come from the germline V gene (reference sequence).

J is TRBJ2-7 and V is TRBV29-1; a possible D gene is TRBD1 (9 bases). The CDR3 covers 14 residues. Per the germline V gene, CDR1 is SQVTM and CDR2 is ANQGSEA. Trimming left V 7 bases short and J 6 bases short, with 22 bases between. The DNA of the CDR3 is TGCAGCGCCGGGGGGGGACAGGGACGATCCGAGCAGTACTTC. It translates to CSAGGGQGRSEQYF.

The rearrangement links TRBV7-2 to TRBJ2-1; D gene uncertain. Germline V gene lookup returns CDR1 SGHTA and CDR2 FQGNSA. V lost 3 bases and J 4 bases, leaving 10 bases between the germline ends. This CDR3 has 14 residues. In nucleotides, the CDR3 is TGTGCCAGCAGCTTCCGCGGCCGATACAATGAGCAGTTCTTC. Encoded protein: CASSFRGRYNEQFF.

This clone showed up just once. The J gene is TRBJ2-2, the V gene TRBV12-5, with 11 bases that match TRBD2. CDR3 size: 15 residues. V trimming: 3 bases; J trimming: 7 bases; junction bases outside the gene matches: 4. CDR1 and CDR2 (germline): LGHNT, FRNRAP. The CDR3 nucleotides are TGTGCTAGTGGTTTACGACTAGCGGGGCTCGGGGAGCTGTTTTTT. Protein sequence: CASGLRLAGLGELFF.

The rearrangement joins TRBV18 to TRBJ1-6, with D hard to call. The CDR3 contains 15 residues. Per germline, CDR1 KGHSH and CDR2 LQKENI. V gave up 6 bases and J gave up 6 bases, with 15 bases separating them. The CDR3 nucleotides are TGTGCCAGCTCGCCCGATATGGCCACTAATTCACCCCTCCACTTT. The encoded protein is CASSPDMATNSPLHF.

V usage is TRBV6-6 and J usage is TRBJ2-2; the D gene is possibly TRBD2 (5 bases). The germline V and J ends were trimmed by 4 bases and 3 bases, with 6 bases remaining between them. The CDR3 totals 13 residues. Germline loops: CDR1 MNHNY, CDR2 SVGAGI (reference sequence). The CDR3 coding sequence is TGTGCCAGCAGTTCGAGGGACACCGGGGAGCTGTTTTTT. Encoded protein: CASSSRDTGELFF.

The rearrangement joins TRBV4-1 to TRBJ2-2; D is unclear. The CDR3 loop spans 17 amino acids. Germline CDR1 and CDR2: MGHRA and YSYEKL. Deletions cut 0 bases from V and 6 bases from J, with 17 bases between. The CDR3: CASSQDTPWQAAGELFF. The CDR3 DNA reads TGCGCCAGCAGCCAAGATACACCATGGCAGGCCGCCGGGGAGCTGTTTTTT.

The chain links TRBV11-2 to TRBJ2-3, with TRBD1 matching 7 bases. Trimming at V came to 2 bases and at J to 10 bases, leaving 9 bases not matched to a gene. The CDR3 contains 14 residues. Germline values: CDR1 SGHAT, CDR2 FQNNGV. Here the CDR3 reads CASSLFGTEGAQYF. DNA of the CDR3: TGTGCCAGCAGCTTATTTGGGACAGAAGGAGCGCAGTATTTT.

The CDR3 coding sequence is TGTGCCAGCAGCCCGACCGGAGGTGGACGCGTAGGCTACACCTTC. Translated, it gives CASSPTGGGRVGYTF. The chain carries TRBV5-6 and TRBJ1-2; D not certain. The V end was cut by 4 bases, the J end by 8 bases, with 21 bases between. Germline CDR1 is SGHDT and CDR2 is YYEEEE. This CDR3 contains 15 residues.

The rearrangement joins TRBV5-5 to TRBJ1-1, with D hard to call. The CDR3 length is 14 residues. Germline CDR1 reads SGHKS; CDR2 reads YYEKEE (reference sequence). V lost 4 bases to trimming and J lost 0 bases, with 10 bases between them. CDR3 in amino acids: CASSQQRMNTEAFF. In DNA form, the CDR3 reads TGTGCCAGCAGCCAACAGAGAATGAACACTGAAGCTTTCTTT.

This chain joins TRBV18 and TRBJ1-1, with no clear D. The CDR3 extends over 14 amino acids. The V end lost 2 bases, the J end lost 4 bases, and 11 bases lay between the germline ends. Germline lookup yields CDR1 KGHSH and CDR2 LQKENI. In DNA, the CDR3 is TGTGCCAGCTCACCAAGCATCGGGTCCACTGAAGCTTTCTTT. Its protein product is CASSPSIGSTEAFF.

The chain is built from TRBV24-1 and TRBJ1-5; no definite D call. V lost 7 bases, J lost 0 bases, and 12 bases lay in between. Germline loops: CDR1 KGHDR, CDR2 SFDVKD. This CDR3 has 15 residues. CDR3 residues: CATRRRGYSNQPQHF. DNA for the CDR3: TGTGCCACCAGGCGGCGGGGATATAGCAATCAGCCCCAGCATTTT.

The CDR3 loop is CAWGQGGLGYTF. CDR3 coding DNA: TGTGCCTGGGGCCAAGGGGGCCTTGGCTACACCTTC. The J gene is TRBJ1-2, the V gene TRBV30; 7 bases align to TRBD1. The CDR3 contains 12 residues. V gave up 5 bases and J gave up 7 bases; unmatched junction bases: 7. Germline CDR1 reads GTSNPN; CDR2 reads SVGIG (reference sequence).